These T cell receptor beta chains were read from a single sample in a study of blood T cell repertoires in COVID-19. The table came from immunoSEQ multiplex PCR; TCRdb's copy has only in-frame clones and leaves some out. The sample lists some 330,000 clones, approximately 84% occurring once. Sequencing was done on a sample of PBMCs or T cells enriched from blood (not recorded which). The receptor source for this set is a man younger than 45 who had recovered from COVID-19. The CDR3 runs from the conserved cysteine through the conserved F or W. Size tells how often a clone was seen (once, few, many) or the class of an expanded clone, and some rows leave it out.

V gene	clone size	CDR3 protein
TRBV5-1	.	CASSVTSGGPGEQFF
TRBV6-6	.	CASRSGVTNEKLFF
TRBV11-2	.	CASSSEAATNEKLFF
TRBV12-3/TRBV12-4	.	CASRPHSGTGVHF
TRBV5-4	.	CASSFRDRTYEQYF
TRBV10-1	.	CASSESLGGPYEQYF
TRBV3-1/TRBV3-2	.	CASSLGQGDSPLHF
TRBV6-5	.	CASIGPDNYGYTF
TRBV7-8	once	CASSQGTGKAFF
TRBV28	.	CASSEQGGRSPLHF
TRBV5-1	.	CASTPGLAGDTQYF
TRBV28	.	CASLPPGLETQYF
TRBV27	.	CASSLSPGLPYEQYF
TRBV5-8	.	CASSLDRVKTQYF
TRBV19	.	CASSIQVFQPQHF
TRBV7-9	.	CASSIYPGELFF
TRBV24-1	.	CATSAGARSIQYF
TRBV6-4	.	CASSRSQNMNTEAFF
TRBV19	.	CASSPSGGSGKLFF
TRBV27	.	CASSPIVGRGYTF
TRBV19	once	CASSIGMLMRETQYF
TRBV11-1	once	CASSLGWTSNEAFF
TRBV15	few	CATSRGRFGTEAFF
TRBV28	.	CASSRGGAGTDTQYF
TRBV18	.	CASSPFTEWSSGNTIYF
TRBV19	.	CASSPDRGTSPLHF
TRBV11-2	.	CASSFPSGQNNEQFF
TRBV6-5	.	CASSSGRATHEQYF
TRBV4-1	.	CASSAMKYTEAFF